Shown below are 20 T cell receptor beta chains from a single sample sequenced in a study of immune evolution from preneoplasia to lung adenocarcinoma. The protocol was immunoSEQ multiplex PCR, while the TCRdb copy is restricted to in-frame clones and leaves out a portion. Here the sample spans 9,500 to 13,000 clones, just over 85% being singletons. The sequenced sample consisted of FFPE invasive lung adenocarcinoma tissue. The receptors were sampled from a person aged 65 to 85 with invasive lung adenocarcinoma.

The chain joins TRBV7-9 to TRBJ1-1; unclear D gene. The CDR3 is 13 residues long. In germline, CDR1 is SEHNR, CDR2 FQNEAQ (reference sequence). The ends were cut back, 1 base at V and 1 base at J, with 4 bases in the middle. The chain's CDR3 is CASSLGQNTEAFF. In DNA, the CDR3 is TGTGCCAGCAGCTTAGGACAGAACACTGAAGCTTTCTTT.

The V gene is TRBV6-5, the J gene TRBJ2-7; no firm D call. This CDR3 spans 13 amino acids. Germline-derived CDR1 and CDR2 are MNHEY and SVGAGI. V was shortened by 5 bases and J by 5 bases, with 13 bases between the two germline ends. CDR3 bases: TGTGCCAGCAGTGCTACCGGGCCTCACGAGCAGTACTTC. This gives the protein CASSATGPHEQYF.

The chain uses TRBV10-3 and TRBJ2-5, with TRBD1 matching over 7 bases. The CDR3 is 16 amino acids. The germline V gene encodes CDR1 ENHRY and CDR2 SYGVKD. After removal of 3 bases from V and 0 bases from J, the junction contained 7 bases not matched to a gene. Here the CDR3 DNA reads TGTGCCATCAGTGACCTGACAGGGCCCGACCAAGAGACCCAGTACTTC. Encoded protein: CAISDLTGPDQETQYF.

The chain recombines TRBV6-1 with TRBJ2-3; perhaps D is TRBD1 or TRBD2 (6 bases each). V lost 7 bases and J 6 bases, leaving 14 bases between the germline ends. The CDR3 sequence is 13 residues long. The germline gives CDR1 MNHNS, CDR2 SASEGT. Here the CDR3 reads CASTDGGPDTQYF. In nucleotides, the CDR3 is TGTGCCAGCACCGATGGGGGGCCCGATACGCAGTATTTT.

This clone was recorded a few times. The chain has TRBV6-1 and TRBJ1-4, with unresolved D. Trimming shortened V by 0 bases and J by 14 bases, and 13 bases separated the two germline ends. The CDR3 loop spans 13 amino acids. The germline gives CDR1 MNHNS, CDR2 SASEGT. The CDR3 region is CASSEALGFWLFF. CDR3 DNA sequence: TGTGCCAGCAGTGAAGCTTTAGGTTTCTGGCTGTTTTTT.

The CDR3 here is CASSLDAGDTQYF. The DNA of the CDR3 is TGTGCCAGCAGCTTGGATGCCGGGGATACGCAGTATTTT. The chain combines TRBV5-4 with TRBJ2-3; D remains ambiguous. V was shortened by 0 bases and J by 6 bases, with 8 bases between the two germline ends. The CDR3 is 13 residues long. CDR1 and CDR2 from the germline V gene are SGHNT and YYREEE (reference sequence).

The chain recombines TRBV27 with TRBJ2-1; 12 nucleotides agree with TRBD2. The germline V gene encodes CDR1 MNHEY and CDR2 SMNVEV (reference sequence). This CDR3 has 14 amino acids. The V gene end was trimmed by 6 bases and the J gene end by 4 bases; junction bases not matched to a gene: 1. The CDR3 sequence: CASRLAGGYNEQFF. Here the CDR3 DNA reads TGTGCCAGCAGACTAGCGGGAGGTTACAATGAGCAGTTCTTC.

The CDR3 here is CASSFNSNQPQHF. For the CDR3, the DNA is TGTGCCAGCAGTTTTAACAGCAATCAGCCCCAGCATTTT. The chain uses TRBV27 and TRBJ1-5; D is undetermined. The CDR3 consists of 13 residues. Looked up from germline, CDR1 is MNHEY and CDR2 is SMNVEV (reference sequence). V shed 3 bases and J shed 1 base, with 4 bases lying between them.

This chain uses TRBV20-1 with TRBJ2-5; D not certain. Germline CDR1 DFQATT, CDR2 SNEGSKA (reference sequence). The CDR3 has 10 residues. V lost 3 bases and J 5 bases, leaving 4 bases between the germline ends. The chain's CDR3 is CSARAETQYF. CDR3 in DNA: TGCAGTGCTAGGGCCGAGACCCAGTACTTC.

This clone appeared a single time. The chain has TRBV5-1 and TRBJ2-7, with D possibly matching TRBD2 (7 bases). The V and J ends lost 0 bases and 6 bases respectively, with 13 bases between them. Looked up from germline, CDR1 is SGHRS and CDR2 is YFSETQ. CDR3 size: 14 residues. CDR3 protein: CASSLEGGEGEQYF. The CDR3 region has the DNA TGCGCCAGCAGCTTGGAAGGGGGGGAGGGCGAGCAGTACTTC.

This CDR3 reads CASSQGLRGEAFF. The CDR3 DNA sequence: TGCGCCAGCAGCCAAGGATTACGAGGAGAAGCTTTCTTT. This chain links TRBV4-1 with TRBJ1-1, with D unresolved. V lost 1 base, J lost 8 bases, and 11 bases lay in between. Looked up from germline, CDR1 is MGHRA and CDR2 is YSYEKL. The CDR3 runs 13 residues.

This chain connects TRBV28 to TRBJ1-5; 7 bases are a match to TRBD1. V dropped 3 bases and J dropped 0; count of bases not matched to a gene: 5. The CDR3 has 16 residues. From germline, CDR1 is MDHEN and CDR2 SYDVKM. CDR3 region: CASSFRTGISNQPQHF. The CDR3 nucleotides read TGTGCCAGCAGTTTCAGGACAGGTATTAGCAATCAGCCCCAGCATTTT.

The V gene is TRBV7-9, the J gene TRBJ2-7; no firm D call. There are 11 residues in the CDR3. With 5 bases removed from V and 4 bases from J, the gap between germline ends came to 6 bases. The V gene's germline CDR1 is SEHNR and CDR2 FQNEAQ (reference sequence). The CDR3 sequence is CASSTWYEQYF. The CDR3 DNA sequence: TGTGCCAGCAGCACGTGGTACGAGCAGTACTTC.

V gene TRBV6-1 combines with J gene TRBJ2-7; 7 nucleotides align to TRBD1. V shed 7 bases and J 6 bases; nucleotides not matched to a gene: 0. Per germline, CDR1 MNHNS and CDR2 SASEGT. This CDR3 comprises 10 residues. The CDR3 is CASNRGEQYF. CDR3 coding DNA: TGTGCCAGCAACAGGGGCGAGCAGTACTTC.

The genes are TRBV25-1 and TRBJ1-2; D gene unclear. The CDR3 loop spans 13 amino acids. The germline V gene encodes CDR1 MGHDK and CDR2 SYGVNS. Deletions cut 1 base from V and 7 bases from J, with 10 bases between. This CDR3 is CASSEFVAGGYTF. In nucleotides, the CDR3 is TGTGCCAGCAGTGAATTTGTGGCTGGTGGCTACACCTTC.

The J gene is TRBJ2-5, the V gene TRBV10-2; D might be TRBD2 (6 bases). Germline V gene data show CDR1 as WSHSY and CDR2 as SAAADI. The CDR3 is made up of 14 amino acids. Between the trimmed V and J ends, which lost 4 bases and 4 bases, there was a span of 13 bases. The CDR3 DNA reads TGCGCCAGCAGTGTATCTAGCGACGGAGAGACCCAGTACTTC. Its translation: CASSVSSDGETQYF.

The chain combines TRBV28 with TRBJ1-1; D is undetermined. Germline CDR1 is MDHEN and CDR2 is SYDVKM. The germline V and J ends were trimmed by 7 bases and 4 bases, with 10 bases remaining between them. The CDR3 is made up of 12 amino acids. The CDR3, as DNA: TGTGCCAGCAAACCGGGTACCACTGAAGCTTTCTTT. Protein: CASKPGTTEAFF.

The gene calls are TRBV28 and TRBJ1-1, with TRBD1 matching 8 bases. V lost 4 bases and J lost 1; bases outside the gene matches: 5. Germline-derived CDR1 and CDR2 are MDHEN and SYDVKM. The CDR3 is 15 residues long. The CDR3 is CASSSTGGQNTEAFF. CDR3 nucleotides: TGTGCCAGCAGTTCAACAGGGGGTCAGAACACTGAAGCTTTCTTT. The entire variable domain, with the rest obtained from reference TRBV28 and TRBJ1-1, is as follows: DVKVTQSSRYLVKRTGEKVFLECVQDMDHENMFWYRQDPGLGLRLIYFSYDVKMKEKGDIPEGYSVSREKKERFSLILESASTNQTSMYLCASSSTGGQNTEAFFGQGTRLTVV.

The gene calls are TRBV28 and TRBJ1-2; 7 bases align to TRBD1. CDR1 and CDR2 from the germline V gene are MDHEN and SYDVKM. This CDR3 is 13 amino acids long. V lost 6 bases and J lost 4; bases outside the gene matches: 5. CDR3 residues: CASSLTGIYGYTF. Written as DNA, the CDR3 is TGTGCCAGCAGCCTGACAGGGATCTATGGCTACACCTTC.

CDR3 sequence (DNA): TGTGCCAGCAGTCCAGGGATCGGGGAGCTGTTTTTT. Translation: CASSPGIGELFF. This chain joins TRBV28 and TRBJ2-2, with D tentatively TRBD1 (5 bases). The CDR3 extends over 12 amino acids. V lost 5 bases to trimming and J lost 7 bases, with 8 bases between them. Germline CDR1 and CDR2: MDHEN and SYDVKM.